Listed here are 21 T cell receptor beta chains from one sample, sequenced in a study of OX40 agonist ivuxolimab in advanced cancers. Repertoires were generated with immunoSEQ multiplex PCR, while TCRdb's copy carries only in-frame clones and drops some. This sample yields approximately 58,000 clones, of which approximately 81% are seen a single time; 4.7% belongs to the top ten. The material was CD4+ or CD8+ T cells sorted from blood, obtained in a trial of the OX40 agonist ivuxolimab. Source of these receptors: an adult with an advanced solid tumor such as melanoma, head and neck, liver or kidney cancer.

The rearrangement uses TRBV27 and TRBJ2-5; TRBD1 aligns across 10 bases. V dropped 8 bases and J dropped 5; count of bases not matched to a gene: 11. The length of the CDR3 is 15 residues. The germline V gene encodes CDR1 MNHEY and CDR2 SMNVEV (reference sequence). The CDR3 DNA is TGTGCCAGCTTCCCGACAGGGGGCGGTGGGGAGACCCAGTACTTC. Encoded protein: CASFPTGGGGETQYF.

This chain joins TRBV11-2 and TRBJ1-5; D is possibly TRBD1 (5 bases). Germline CDR1 is SGHAT and CDR2 is FQNNGV. Trimming shortened V by 0 bases and J by 13 bases, and 13 bases separated the two germline ends. This CDR3 region has 13 residues. DNA for the CDR3: TGTGCCAGCAGCTTAGAGGGGGGAGGGGAACAGCATTTT. Its translation: CASSLEGGGEQHF. Based on the CDR3 plus reference TRBV11-2 and TRBJ1-5, the full variable domain is EAGVAQSPRYKIIEKRQSVAFWCNPISGHATLYWYQQILGQGPKLLIQFQNNGVVDDSQLPKDRFSAERLKGVDSTLKIQPAKLEDSAVYLCASSLEGGGEQHFGDGTRLSIL.

This clone was recorded once. The chain recombines TRBV2 with TRBJ2-6; D gene unclear. V shed 3 bases and J shed 0 bases, with 6 bases lying between them. Germline CDR1 is SNHLY and CDR2 is FYNNEI. The CDR3 has 15 amino acids. The CDR3 loop reads CASSEGTSGANVLTF. As DNA, the CDR3 is TGTGCCAGCAGTGAGGGCACCTCTGGGGCCAACGTCCTGACTTTC.

V is TRBV7-6 and J is TRBJ2-7, with 7 nucleotides matching TRBD2. This CDR3 comprises 16 residues. Germline trimming cut 5 bases from V and 3 bases from J; bases unmatched to any gene: 13. Per germline, CDR1 SGHVS and CDR2 FNYEAQ. As DNA, the CDR3 is TGTGCCAGCAGCGCCCCGGCCCAGGGAGGGAGCTACGAGCAGTACTTC. As protein: CASSAPAQGGSYEQYF. The whole variable domain, remainder taken from reference TRBV7-6 and TRBJ2-7, is GAGVSQSPRYKVTKRGQDVALRCDPISGHVSLYWYRQALGQGPEFLTYFNYEAQQDKSGLPNDRFSAERPEGSISTLTIQRTEQRDSAMYRCASSAPAQGGSYEQYFGPGTRLTVT.

V is TRBV6-5 and J is TRBJ2-1; no clear D. CDR3 length equals 11 residues. Germline loops: CDR1 MNHEY, CDR2 SVGAGI. Trimming left V 7 bases short and J 9 bases short, with 10 bases between. DNA of the CDR3: TGTGCCAGCACTTCGTTCGGTGAGCAGTTCTTC. Residues: CASTSFGEQFF.

V is TRBV25-1 and J is TRBJ2-3; D perhaps matches TRBD2 (6 bases). The CDR3 loop spans 15 amino acids. V lost 7 bases, J lost 2 bases, and 16 bases lay in between. Germline CDR1 and CDR2: MGHDK and SYGVNS. The CDR3 DNA is TGTGCCAGCAATTCTTTAGCGGAGAACACAGATACGCAGTATTTT. Amino acids: CASNSLAENTDTQYF.

The chain uses TRBV6-1 and TRBJ2-3, with 11 bases lining up with TRBD1. Trimming took 4 bases from V and 3 from J; bases not matched to a gene: 3. The CDR3 contains 15 residues. Germline values: CDR1 MNHNS, CDR2 SASEGT. The CDR3 protein is CASSGDRGFTDTQYF. DNA of the CDR3: TGTGCCAGCAGTGGGGACAGGGGGTTTACAGATACGCAGTATTTT.

V and J are TRBV2 and TRBJ2-5; 10 bases map to TRBD1. After removal of 8 bases from V and 4 bases from J, the junction contained 4 bases not matched to a gene. The germline V gene encodes CDR1 SNHLY and CDR2 FYNNEI. CDR3 length: 13 amino acids. The CDR3 bases are TGTGCCAGCCGGGGGGACAGGGGAGAGACCCAGTACTTC. The encoded protein is CASRGDRGETQYF. The whole variable domain, remainder taken from reference TRBV2 and TRBJ2-5, is EPEVTQTPSHQVTQMGQEVILRCVPISNHLYFYWYRQILGQKVEFLVSFYNNEISEKSEIFDDQFSVERPDGSNFTLKIRSTKLEDSAMYFCASRGDRGETQYFGPGTRLLVL.

This clone was recorded a few times. The gene calls are TRBV5-1 and TRBJ2-1; D is possibly TRBD2 (6 bases). V lost 0 bases, J lost 5 bases, and 6 bases lay in between. The germline gives CDR1 SGHRS, CDR2 YFSETQ. The CDR3 length is 13 residues. The CDR3 loop is CASSLGLDNEQFF. CDR3 bases: TGCGCCAGCAGCTTGGGACTAGACAATGAGCAGTTCTTC.

This clone has ten or more counts. The chain joins TRBV5-1 to TRBJ2-7, with 11 positions matching TRBD2. Trimming removed 4 bases from V and 3 bases from J; junction bases left unmatched: 3. Germline V gene sequence: CDR1 SGHRS, CDR2 YFSETQ. The CDR3 length is 14 residues. The CDR3 loop reads CASSPTSGNYEQYF. The CDR3 nucleotides read TGCGCCAGCAGCCCGACTAGCGGGAACTACGAGCAGTACTTC. Looking up the rest from reference TRBV5-1 and TRBJ2-7 gives the full variable domain: KAGVTQTPRYLIKTRGQQVTLSCSPISGHRSVSWYQQTPGQGLQFLFEYFSETQRNKGNFPGRFSGRQFSNSRSEMNVSTLELGDSALYLCASSPTSGNYEQYFGPGTRLTVT.

This sequence joins TRBV4-1 and TRBJ1-2; D may be TRBD1 (5 bases). The V gene's germline CDR1 is MGHRA and CDR2 YSYEKL. The V gene lost 4 bases and the J gene lost 0 bases, with 12 bases spanning the gap. The CDR3 contains 15 residues. The CDR3 is CASSPRQISNYGYTF. The CDR3 nucleotides are TGCGCCAGCAGCCCGCGACAGATCTCTAACTATGGCTACACCTTC.

This clone was recorded a few times. The V gene is TRBV2, the J gene TRBJ1-1; 7 bases match TRBD1. Germline V CDR1 and CDR2: SNHLY, FYNNEI. The V segment lost 3 bases and the J segment 4 bases; nucleotides outside the gene matches: 2. The CDR3 spans 13 residues. The CDR3 bases are TGTGCCAGCAGTGAGAACAGGGGCACTGAAGCTTTCTTT. Translating gives CASSENRGTEAFF.

The V gene is TRBV9, the J gene TRBJ2-7; D gene ambiguous. The CDR3 is made up of 16 amino acids. The ends were cut back, 0 bases at V and 6 bases at J, with 19 bases in the middle. CDR1 SGDLS and CDR2 YYNGEE come from the germline V gene. The CDR3 bases are TGTGCCAGCAGCGTAGAAGATGGACCGTTGACGGTCGAGCAGTACTTC. Its translation is CASSVEDGPLTVEQYF.

CDR3 region: CASLEGTSIRNEQFF. In nucleotides, the CDR3 is TGTGCCAGCTTGGAAGGGACTAGTATAAGGAATGAGCAGTTCTTC. V is TRBV28 and J is TRBJ2-1; 8 nucleotides agree with TRBD2. The junction had 13 bases not matched to a gene; V was cut back by 8 bases and J by 7 bases. This CDR3 contains 15 residues. Germline lookup yields CDR1 MDHEN and CDR2 SYDVKM. Drawing the rest from reference TRBV28 and TRBJ2-1, the complete variable domain is DVKVTQSSRYLVKRTGEKVFLECVQDMDHENMFWYRQDPGLGLRLIYFSYDVKMKEKGDIPEGYSVSREKKERFSLILESASTNQTSMYLCASLEGTSIRNEQFFGPGTRLTVL.

This clone was recorded once. This chain connects TRBV15 to TRBJ2-6; D remains ambiguous. V shed 0 bases and J shed 1 base, with 7 bases lying between them. Germline V gives CDR1 LNHNV, CDR2 YYDKDF (reference sequence). The CDR3 is 16 residues long. The CDR3 DNA reads as TGTGCCACCAGCAGAGATCGATTGTCTGGGGCCAACGTCCTGACTTTC. Its protein product is CATSRDRLSGANVLTF. Complete variable domain (other parts from reference TRBV15 and TRBJ2-6): DAMVIQNPRYQVTQFGKPVTLSCSQTLNHNVMYWYQQKSSQAPKLLFHYYDKDFNNEADTPDNFQSRRPNTSFCFLDIRSPGLGDTAMYLCATSRDRLSGANVLTFGAGSRLTVL.

This clone was picked up a small number of times. The rearrangement uses TRBV28 and TRBJ1-5; D is undetermined. The germline V and J ends were trimmed by 7 bases and 7 bases, with 11 bases remaining between them. This CDR3 is built from 12 residues. CDR1 and CDR2 (germline): MDHEN, SYDVKM. CDR3 bases: TGTGCCAGCAAGGAGGGTAACCAGCCCCAGCATTTT. It specifies CASKEGNQPQHF.

The CDR3 spells CASSYHRGRGYYGYTF. DNA of the CDR3: TGTGCCAGCAGTTATCACAGGGGGCGCGGATACTATGGCTACACCTTC. V gene TRBV6-5 combines with J gene TRBJ1-2, with 9 positions matching TRBD1. The CDR3 runs to 16 residues. Germline trimming cut 3 bases from V and 3 bases from J; bases unmatched to any gene: 8. The germline gives CDR1 MNHEY, CDR2 SVGAGI.

This chain links TRBV7-2 with TRBJ1-3, with D unclear. There are 13 residues in the CDR3. Germline V gene sequence: CDR1 SGHTA, CDR2 FQGNSA. Trimming took off 1 base at V and 3 bases at J, with 4 bases between the two ends. The chain's CDR3 is CASSLGGGNTIYF. The DNA of the CDR3 is TGTGCCAGCAGCTTAGGAGGTGGAAACACCATATATTTT. The whole variable domain, remainder taken from reference TRBV7-2 and TRBJ1-3, is GAGVSQSPSNKVTEKGKDVELRCDPISGHTALYWYRQSLGQGLEFLIYFQGNSAPDKSGLPSDRFSAERTGGSVSTLTIQRTQQEDSAVYLCASSLGGGNTIYFGEGSWLTVV.

This chain links TRBV7-2 with TRBJ2-7; D call uncertain. The length of the CDR3 is 12 residues. CDR1 is SGHTA, CDR2 FQGNSA, per germline. Trimming stripped 4 bases from V and 7 bases from J, with 11 bases between. The CDR3 nucleotides read TGTGCCAGCAGCTACCCGGTGGGGGAGCAGTACTTC. This translates into CASSYPVGEQYF.

The gene calls are TRBV27 and TRBJ2-7; TRBD2 matches 7 bases. From germline, CDR1 is MNHEY and CDR2 SMNVEV (reference sequence). CDR3 size: 13 residues. The junction had 2 bases not matched to a gene; V was cut back by 3 bases and J by 3 bases. The CDR3 sequence: CASSFGGSYEQYF. The CDR3 coding sequence is TGTGCCAGCAGTTTTGGCGGGAGCTACGAGCAGTACTTC.

This chain joins TRBV7-9 and TRBJ2-7, with 9 bases lining up with TRBD1. CDR3 length: 15 amino acids. Germline V lookup: CDR1 SEHNR, CDR2 FQNEAQ (reference sequence). V shed 6 bases and J 1 base; nucleotides not matched to a gene: 7. The chain's CDR3 is CASSSGTGISYEQYF. The CDR3 nucleotides read TGTGCCAGCAGTTCCGGGACAGGGATTTCCTACGAGCAGTACTTC.